A few counts support the clone carrying this T cell receptor beta chain. Its antigen is still unknown. As for time point: baseline pretreatment blood. Treatment noted: 15 Gy SBRT to primary tumor, nephrectomy 4 weeks later. Radiation-treated patients gave blood at baseline, week 2 and week 4. The data were taken from a study of radiation and T cells in renal cell carcinoma. Looking at the study overall: Nephrectomy followed 15 Gy stereotactic body radiation by 4 weeks.

Sequencing was performed with immunoSEQ multiplex PCR; in TCRdb, only in-frame clones are kept and a portion is missing. The table lists under 65,000 clones, about three quarters of them singletons. The CDR3 length is 12 residues. Trimming pared 8 bases from V and 5 bases from J, leaving 12 bases between. Germline CDR1 reads WNHNN; CDR2 reads SYGVQD (reference sequence). Study outcomes and limitations: Without pretreatment biopsies, baseline tumor clonotype presence was undetermined.

The TCR originated in a man aged 55 to 70 with renal cell carcinoma. The rearrangement joins TRBV10-1 to TRBJ1-1; D remains unclear. Sequencing was performed on blood, taken from a patient whose treatment included radiotherapy and nephrectomy. The CDR3 DNA sequence: TGCGCCAGCCCCGAGCTGTTTACTGAAGCTTTCTTT. Its translation is CASPELFTEAFF.